These T cell receptor beta chains were read from a single sample in a study of CD8+CD57+ T cells in acquired aplastic anemia. TCRdb independently ran MiXCR on the reads; one entry per CDR3 protein. The sample holds some 82,000 distinct CDR3 sequences, about half seen once. Sample: sorted CD4+, CD8+, or CD8+CD57+ T cells (not recorded which) from PBMCs. All receptors derive from a human donor in good health, serving as a control. The CDR3 runs from the conserved cysteine through the conserved F or W. Fields, in order: V gene, clone size, J gene, D gene, CDR3 DNA, CDR3 protein. A D gene is named only where the DNA matches it firmly. Size is omitted from some rows. Given values are once, few, many or a class for expanded clones.

TRBV9	NA	TRBJ2-3	TRBD2	TGTGCCAGCAGCGTCGAGCGGGGGGACCGCACAGATACGCAGTATTTT	CASSVERGDRTDTQYF
TRBV5-1	many	TRBJ1-2	NA	TGCGCCAGCAGCCGGACCGTGGGCTATGGCTACACCTTC	CASSRTVGYGYTF
TRBV19	NA	TRBJ1-3	NA	TGTGCCAGTAGTATGGGAAACAGGGACTCTGGAAACACCATATATTTT	CASSMGNRDSGNTIYF
TRBV2	many	TRBJ2-7	NA	TGTGCCAGCAGTGACGTGGCGGTACCCTACGAGCAGTACTTC	CASSDVAVPYEQYF
TRBV7-9	NA	TRBJ1-1	TRBD1	TGTGCCAGCAGGGGACAGGACACTGAAGCTTTCTTT	CASRGQDTEAFF
TRBV19	NA	TRBJ1-1	TRBD1	TGTGCCAGTAGTCCCGACAGGGGTTGGAACACTGAAGCTTTCTTT	CASSPDRGWNTEAFF
TRBV9	many	TRBJ2-1	TRBD1	TGTGCCAGCAGCGGTCCGGGACAGGGGACGCGTGTTGAGCAGTTCTTC	CASSGPGQGTRVEQFF
TRBV10-3	NA	TRBJ2-5	TRBD2	TGTGCCACTCAAACTAGCAGTGAGACTAGCGTACGAGAGACCCAGTACTTC	CATQTSSETSVRETQYF
TRBV15	NA	TRBJ2-4	NA	TGTGCCACCAGCAGAGGCGGGTTTCAAAACATTCAGTACTTC	CATSRGGFQNIQYF
TRBV2	NA	TRBJ2-1	NA	TGTGCCAGCAGTCGTTCCGTGGTGGGTGAGCAGTTCTTC	CASSRSVVGEQFF
TRBV6-1	few	TRBJ1-2	NA	TGTGCCAGCAGTGAAGACCCAGGTCCTAACAATGTCTACACCTTC	CASSEDPGPNNVYTF
TRBV11-2	NA	TRBJ2-2	NA	TGTGCCAGCAGCTTAGATCCCCGGACTCTGAACACCGGGGAGCTGTTTTTT	CASSLDPRTLNTGELFF
TRBV19	few	TRBJ2-7	NA	TGTGCCAGTAGCGTCGCGGGGTCGAACGAGCAGTACTTC	CASSVAGSNEQYF
TRBV12-3/TRBV12-4	NA	TRBJ2-3	NA	TGTGCCAGCAGAGCCTTGGGGGCTAGCACAGATACGCAGTATTTT	CASRALGASTDTQYF
TRBV7-9	many	TRBJ2-3	NA	TGTGCCAGCAGCTGGGCAGATACGCAGTATTTT	CASSWADTQYF
TRBV10-2	few	TRBJ1-2	TRBD1	TGCGCCAGCAGTGGGTGGACAGGGTCGAATGGCTACACCTTC	CASSGWTGSNGYTF
TRBV6-1	many	TRBJ2-7	NA	TGTGCCAGCAGGGCAGGGGAAGTAAGCGAGCAGTACTTC	CASRAGEVSEQYF
TRBV11-3	many	TRBJ2-7	NA	TGTGCCAGCAGCTCTGGGACCTCAGCCGAGCAGTACTTC	CASSSGTSAEQYF
TRBV9	NA	TRBJ2-5	TRBD2	TGTGCCGCGGGGGACTCACCGCAAGAGACCCAGTACTTC	CAAGDSPQETQYF
TRBV4-3	NA	TRBJ1-5	NA	TGCGCCAGCAGCCCCAAGTTTAGCAATCAGCCCCAGCATTTT	CASSPKFSNQPQHF
TRBV12-3/TRBV12-4	few	TRBJ2-5	NA	TGTGCCAGCAGTTTCTTCCGGCCGAAACAGGGTCTTCAAGAGACCCAGTACTTC	CASSFFRPKQGLQETQYF
TRBV10-2	many	TRBJ1-1	NA	TGCGCCAGCAGTGATCGGTCGCTGAACACTGAAGCTTTCTTT	CASSDRSLNTEAFF
TRBV20-1	NA	TRBJ2-3	NA	TGCAGTGGGGTCAAGGGGTCCGATACGCAGTATTTT	CSGVKGSDTQYF
TRBV7-9	once	TRBJ1-2	NA	TGTGCCAGCAGCCCTCACCCGGGACGGCCCTATGGCTACACCTTC	CASSPHPGRPYGYTF
TRBV6-2/TRBV6-3	few	TRBJ2-1	NA	TGTGCCAGCAGTTATAGCCCCGATATCGATGAGCAGTTCTTC	CASSYSPDIDEQFF
TRBV20-1	once	TRBJ2-7	TRBD1	TGCAGTGCTAGAGGAGACAGGGCCTACGAGCAGTACTTC	CSARGDRAYEQYF
TRBV19	many	TRBJ1-3	NA	TGTGCCAGTAGTCCGTCAGGGTTCGGGAACACCATATATTTT	CASSPSGFGNTIYF
TRBV6-1	NA	TRBJ1-5	NA	TGTGCCAGCTCCTCCTGGGGGGGGGGGTATAATCAGCCCCAGCATTTT	CASSSWGGGYNQPQHF
TRBV19	many	TRBJ1-1	NA	TGTGCCAGTAGTATTACGCCAGTCACTGAAGCTTTCTTT	CASSITPVTEAFF
TRBV30	many	TRBJ2-3	TRBD2	TGTGCCTGGACTAGCGGGCCTACGGTCACAGATACGCAGTATTTT	CAWTSGPTVTDTQYF
TRBV6-1	NA	TRBJ2-3	NA	TGTGCCAGCAGTGAAGGGCCGTATACGCAGTATTTT	CASSEGPYTQYF
TRBV5-1	NA	TRBJ2-5	NA	TGCGCCAGCAGCTTGGCCCAGCGGCAAGAGACCCAGTACTTC	CASSLAQRQETQYF
TRBV7-2	NA	TRBJ1-2	TRBD1	TGTGCCAGCAGCCACCGGACAGGGGGCGTCGGTGGCTACACCTTC	CASSHRTGGVGGYTF
TRBV3-1	many	TRBJ2-5	NA	TGTGCCAGCAGCCCCTACACAATACTCACGCCTACCCAAGAGACCCAGTACTTC	CASSPYTILTPTQETQYF
TRBV2	many	TRBJ2-1	TRBD2	TGTGCCAGCAGTTACTCGGGACTAGCGGGCCAGGAGCAGTTCTTC	CASSYSGLAGQEQFF
TRBV25-1	NA	TRBJ2-3	TRBD2	TGTGCCAGCAGTGCCCTAGCGGCAGGCTCCACAGATACGCAGTATTTT	CASSALAAGSTDTQYF
TRBV6-1	once	TRBJ1-6	TRBD1	TGTGCCAGCAGGCGGACAGGGGGCAATTCACCCCTCCACTTT	CASRRTGGNSPLHF
TRBV12-3/TRBV12-4	NA	TRBJ2-1	NA	TGTGCCAGCAGTAGTTCAGGGGTGGGTGAGCAGTTCTTC	CASSSSGVGEQFF
TRBV9	NA	TRBJ2-1	TRBD2	TGTGCCAGCAGCGAGGGACTAGCGGGGGTGACGAACACTGGCGATGAGCAGTTCTTC	CASSEGLAGVTNTGDEQFF
TRBV12-3/TRBV12-4	few	TRBJ2-3	NA	TGTGCCAGCAGTTTAGCTCCCGGATCAGATACGCAGTATTTT	CASSLAPGSDTQYF
TRBV9	many	TRBJ2-7	NA	TGTGCCAGCAGCGTAGCCTACAGCTCCTACGAGCAGTACTTC	CASSVAYSSYEQYF
TRBV10-3	NA	TRBJ1-6	NA	TGTGCCATCAGTGGGGGGGACACTAATTCACCCCTCCACTTT	CAISGGDTNSPLHF
TRBV20-1	NA	TRBJ2-1	TRBD2	TGCAGTGCTAGCCCTAGCGGCCTCTACAATGAGCAGTTCTTC	CSASPSGLYNEQFF
TRBV9	NA	TRBJ2-1	TRBD2	TGTGCCAGCAGCGTGTGGACTAGCGGGGAGGGAGAGCAGTTCTTC	CASSVWTSGEGEQFF
TRBV10-3	many	TRBJ1-1	TRBD1	TGTGCCATCAGTGGACCGGGACAGGGGCCAAAAACGGACACTGAAGCTTTCTTT	CAISGPGQGPKTDTEAFF
TRBV10-1	NA	TRBJ1-6	TRBD1	TGCGCCAGCAGCGGGGACAGCAATTCACCCCTCCACTTT	CASSGDSNSPLHF
TRBV13	once	TRBJ2-7	TRBD1	TGTGCCAGCAGCCCCCGGACAGGGAGATACGAGCAGTACTTC	CASSPRTGRYEQYF
TRBV9	many	TRBJ1-1	NA	TGTGCCAGCAGCGTAGGAGGGTCCACTGAAGCTTTCTTT	CASSVGGSTEAFF
TRBV9	many	TRBJ2-5	NA	TGTGCCAGCAGCGTGGGGGATGGGGCGACCCAGTACTTC	CASSVGDGATQYF
TRBV14	NA	TRBJ1-1	TRBD1	TGTGCCAGCAGCGAGGGACAGCGGGGAACTGAAGCTTTCTTT	CASSEGQRGTEAFF
TRBV25-1	few	TRBJ2-3	NA	TGTGCCAGCAGCTGGTCGAATTCAGATACGCAGTATTTT	CASSWSNSDTQYF
TRBV7-2	once	TRBJ1-2	NA	TGTGCCAGCAGCTTCACGCGAAACTATGGCTACACCTTC	CASSFTRNYGYTF
TRBV15	NA	TRBJ2-7	TRBD1	TGTGCCACCACGGGACAGGGGGCGCCGTCAATCTACGAGCAGTACTTC	CATTGQGAPSIYEQYF
TRBV6-5	many	TRBJ2-7	NA	TGTGCCAGCAGTTCCCCCTACGAGCAGTACTTC	CASSSPYEQYF
TRBV7-9	NA	TRBJ1-1	NA	TGTGCCAGCAGCATAGGTGCTGAAGCTTTCTTT	CASSIGAEAFF
TRBV16	many	TRBJ1-2	TRBD1	TGTGCCAGCAGCCAATCAGGGGGCAGAAAAGGCTACACCTTC	CASSQSGGRKGYTF
TRBV5-1	NA	TRBJ2-5	NA	TGCGCCAGCAGCTACCTGCAGGGCAGGGAGACCCAGTACTTC	CASSYLQGRETQYF
TRBV2	many	TRBJ2-7	NA	TGTGCCAGCAGCGGTGGCGTATACGAGCAGTACTTC	CASSGGVYEQYF
TRBV7-9	many	TRBJ1-1	TRBD1	TGTGCCAGCAGCCCTGGGACAGGGGCGAACACTGAAGCTTTCTTT	CASSPGTGANTEAFF